A selection of T cell receptor beta chains follows, all from one sample in a study of beta chain features in type 1 diabetes. The assay was immunoSEQ multiplex PCR, and TCRdb's table has in-frame clones only and misses some. The sample includes approximately 730,000 clones, 13% of them seen just once. Specimen: naive CD4+ T cells from blood. The receptor source for this set is a man aged 18 to 35 with type 1 diabetes. The CDR3 runs from the conserved cysteine through the conserved F or W. A D gene is named only where the DNA matches it firmly. For some rows the clone size is stated as once, few or many, or as a class when expanded; others skip it.

V gene: TRBV23-1
J gene: TRBJ1-3
D gene: NA
clone size: NA
CDR3 DNA: TGCGCCAGCAGTCAATCTAACGGAAACACCATATATTTT
CDR3 protein: CASSQSNGNTIYF

V gene: TRBV6-1
J gene: TRBJ2-7
D gene: NA
clone size: few
CDR3 DNA: TGTGCCAGCAGTGATGGGGGGTCCTACGAGCAGTACTTC
CDR3 protein: CASSDGGSYEQYF

V gene: TRBV28
J gene: TRBJ2-1
D gene: NA
clone size: NA
CDR3 DNA: TGTGCCAGCACCCCCGAGGGGTCCTACAATGAGCAGTTCTTC
CDR3 protein: CASTPEGSYNEQFF

V gene: TRBV5-1
J gene: TRBJ2-1
D gene: NA
clone size: NA
CDR3 DNA: TGCGCCAGCAGGCCATCCGGGGGCTACAATGAGCAGTTCTTC
CDR3 protein: CASRPSGGYNEQFF

V gene: TRBV29-1
J gene: TRBJ2-1
D gene: NA
clone size: NA
CDR3 DNA: TGCAGCGTTGGAGAGGTTTCCTACGAGCAGTTCTTC
CDR3 protein: CSVGEVSYEQFF

V gene: TRBV2
J gene: TRBJ1-6
D gene: NA
clone size: few
CDR3 DNA: TGTGCCAGCAGGGGGTCAGGCCAATCCCTCCACTTT
CDR3 protein: CASRGSGQSLHF

V gene: TRBV2
J gene: TRBJ1-6
D gene: NA
clone size: NA
CDR3 DNA: TGTGCCATCTTGGTGGGGGCTGTTGGGAATTCACCCCTCCACTTT
CDR3 protein: CAILVGAVGNSPLHF

V gene: TRBV7-8
J gene: TRBJ1-2
D gene: NA
clone size: few
CDR3 DNA: TGTGCCAGCAGCCGCCAGCCGGGGCAGGGTAGTGGCTACACCTTC
CDR3 protein: CASSRQPGQGSGYTF

V gene: TRBV6-5
J gene: TRBJ2-6
D gene: NA
clone size: NA
CDR3 DNA: TGTGCCAGCAGTTATTCATCTGGGGCCAACGTCCTGACTTTC
CDR3 protein: CASSYSSGANVLTF

V gene: TRBV5-1
J gene: TRBJ1-2
D gene: TRBD1
clone size: few
CDR3 DNA: TGCGCCAGCAGCTTGTCTTGGACAGGGGACTATGGCTACACCTTC
CDR3 protein: CASSLSWTGDYGYTF

V gene: TRBV2
J gene: TRBJ2-5
D gene: NA
clone size: NA
CDR3 DNA: TGTGCCAGCAACCTAAATCGTCAAGAGACCCAGTACTTC
CDR3 protein: CASNLNRQETQYF

V gene: TRBV30
J gene: TRBJ2-4
D gene: NA
clone size: few
CDR3 DNA: TGTGCCTGGAGGGGCCAGAAAAAAAACATTCAGTACTTC
CDR3 protein: CAWRGQKKNIQYF

V gene: TRBV29-1
J gene: TRBJ2-3
D gene: NA
clone size: few
CDR3 DNA: TGCAGCGGGTCGTGGGCCCTCACAGATACGCAGTATTTT
CDR3 protein: CSGSWALTDTQYF

V gene: TRBV9
J gene: TRBJ1-2
D gene: TRBD1
clone size: NA
CDR3 DNA: TGTGCCAGCAAGGGGACAGGGGGAGGCTACACCTTC
CDR3 protein: CASKGTGGGYTF

V gene: TRBV5-1
J gene: TRBJ2-7
D gene: NA
clone size: NA
CDR3 DNA: TGCGCCAGCAGCTTGGTGCCGGGACCCTACGAGCAGTACTTC
CDR3 protein: CASSLVPGPYEQYF

V gene: TRBV15
J gene: TRBJ2-7
D gene: NA
clone size: NA
CDR3 DNA: TGTGCCACCAGCAGAGTAGCCAGTTCCTACGAGCAGTACTTC
CDR3 protein: CATSRVASSYEQYF

V gene: TRBV5-8
J gene: TRBJ2-1
D gene: TRBD2
clone size: few
CDR3 DNA: TGTGCCAGCAGCTCCGCTAGCGGGGGGCCACCTCATGAGCAGTTCTTC
CDR3 protein: CASSSASGGPPHEQFF

V gene: TRBV15
J gene: TRBJ1-2
D gene: NA
clone size: few
CDR3 DNA: TGTGCCACCAGCGTCTCCGGGACAACGGATGGCTACACCTTC
CDR3 protein: CATSVSGTTDGYTF

V gene: TRBV14
J gene: TRBJ2-1
D gene: NA
clone size: NA
CDR3 DNA: TGTGCCAGCAGCCAAGATATGCCGAGCTCCTACAATGAGCAGTTCTTC
CDR3 protein: CASSQDMPSSYNEQFF

V gene: TRBV30
J gene: TRBJ1-2
D gene: TRBD1
clone size: few
CDR3 DNA: TGTGCCTGGAGCCTCGACAGGGCTGGCTACACCTTC
CDR3 protein: CAWSLDRAGYTF

V gene: TRBV18
J gene: TRBJ1-1
D gene: TRBD1
clone size: NA
CDR3 DNA: TGTGCCAGCTCACCGCCGGGACAGCAGAACACTGAAGCTTTCTTT
CDR3 protein: CASSPPGQQNTEAFF

V gene: TRBV16
J gene: TRBJ2-7
D gene: NA
clone size: NA
CDR3 DNA: TGTGCCAGCAGCCAAACAAGCGCCTACGAGCAGTACTTC
CDR3 protein: CASSQTSAYEQYF

V gene: TRBV7-8
J gene: TRBJ1-1
D gene: NA
clone size: NA
CDR3 DNA: TGTGCCAGCAGCATTTACAGGGAGTACTCCGCTTTCTTT
CDR3 protein: CASSIYREYSAFF

V gene: TRBV25-1
J gene: TRBJ2-5
D gene: NA
clone size: NA
CDR3 DNA: TGTGCCAGCAGTTCCACCCAAGGCCGGGGGCCTTCGGGGGAGACCCAGTACTTC
CDR3 protein: CASSSTQGRGPSGETQYF

V gene: TRBV7-8
J gene: TRBJ2-1
D gene: NA
clone size: few
CDR3 DNA: TGTGCCAGCACCCCCTCCGGGACTCCGAATGAGCAGTTCTTC
CDR3 protein: CASTPSGTPNEQFF

V gene: TRBV7-9
J gene: TRBJ1-1
D gene: NA
clone size: NA
CDR3 DNA: TGTGCCAGCAGGCCGCATGAGAACACTGAAGCTTTCTTT
CDR3 protein: CASRPHENTEAFF

V gene: TRBV11-3
J gene: TRBJ2-3
D gene: TRBD1
clone size: NA
CDR3 DNA: TGTGCCAGCAGCTTAGGGACAGGGGAAACAGATACGCAGTATTTT
CDR3 protein: CASSLGTGETDTQYF

V gene: TRBV9
J gene: TRBJ1-5
D gene: TRBD1
clone size: NA
CDR3 DNA: TGTGCCAGCAGCGTTGGACAGGGGAGCAATCAGCCCCAGCATTTT
CDR3 protein: CASSVGQGSNQPQHF

V gene: TRBV27
J gene: TRBJ1-1
D gene: NA
clone size: few
CDR3 DNA: TGTGCCAGCAGTTTACAGACAGACACTGAAGCTTTCTTT
CDR3 protein: CASSLQTDTEAFF

V gene: TRBV11-1
J gene: TRBJ1-2
D gene: TRBD1
clone size: few
CDR3 DNA: TGTGCCAGCGGACCGCAGGGGGATTATGGCTACACCTTC
CDR3 protein: CASGPQGDYGYTF

V gene: TRBV7-2
J gene: TRBJ1-2
D gene: NA
clone size: NA
CDR3 DNA: TGTGCCAGCAGCCCTGGGAGCATAAACTATGGCTACACCTTC
CDR3 protein: CASSPGSINYGYTF